This TCR beta chain was retrieved from a study of glioma-infiltrating T cells. This clonotype was counted between two and nine times. Antigen unknown. Study-wide points: Tissue-blood divergence was below expectation in non-neoplastic patients, above in gliomas.

TCR alpha and beta CDR3 regions were amplified from RNA using iRepertoire nested multiplex PCR. One-step reverse transcription and amplification started from approximately 100-400 ng of tissue mRNA or PBMC total RNA. MiXCR was run by TCRdb on the multiplex PCR reads, yielding one entry per CDR3 protein. The data hold about 89,000 distinct CDR3 sequences, with 23% observed a single time. The CDR3 length is 13 residues. V lost 6 bases to trimming and J lost 5 bases, with 17 bases between them. CDR1 is SQVTM, CDR2 ANQGSEA, per germline. Source material: glioma tissue, nonneoplastic brain tissue, or PBMCs (not recorded which). This TCR was recovered from a human donor with low-grade glioma or glioblastoma, undergoing nonglioma brain surgery, or in good health (not recorded which). The J gene is TRBJ2-7, the V gene TRBV29-1, with D uncertain. The CDR3 bases are TGCAGCGTGTTGACGGTCACTCGGGACGAGCAGTACTTC. Translation gives CSVLTVTRDEQYF.